This T cell receptor beta chain was captured by sequencing in a study of blood T cell repertoires in COVID-19. As for the study in general: Italy, Spain and the United States were the sources of the convalescent and acute COVID-19 samples. From T cells, B-cell-depleted T cells, or PBMCs came the material, which was cDNA or gDNA.

Authors' processing steps: The authors estimated nucleated cell counts from reference gene primer amplification. Produced via immunoSEQ multiplex PCR; TCRdb's table is partial and in-frame only. That table supplies the V and J calls and clone size; D and trimming were determined from the DNA. The profile shows about 120,000 clones, approximately 81% of them singletons. CDR3 length: 19 amino acids. Trimming removed 4 bases from V and 2 bases from J; junction bases left unmatched: 13. Germline V CDR1 and CDR2: SGHRS, YFSETQ. The sample consisted of peripheral blood. This receptor was obtained from a woman aged 50 to 65 with acute or convalescent COVID-19. This rearrangement joins TRBV5-1 to TRBJ1-5; 12 positions agree with TRBD1. CDR3 protein: CASSPGSGQGAWGNQPQHF. Here the CDR3 DNA reads TGCGCCAGCAGCCCAGGTTCGGGACAGGGGGCTTGGGGCAATCAGCCCCAGCATTTT. The full variable domain, its missing parts supplied by reference TRBV5-1 and TRBJ1-5, is KAGVTQTPRYLIKTRGQQVTLSCSPISGHRSVSWYQQTPGQGLQFLFEYFSETQRNKGNFPGRFSGRQFSNSRSEMNVSTLELGDSALYLCASSPGSGQGAWGNQPQHFGDGTRLSIL.